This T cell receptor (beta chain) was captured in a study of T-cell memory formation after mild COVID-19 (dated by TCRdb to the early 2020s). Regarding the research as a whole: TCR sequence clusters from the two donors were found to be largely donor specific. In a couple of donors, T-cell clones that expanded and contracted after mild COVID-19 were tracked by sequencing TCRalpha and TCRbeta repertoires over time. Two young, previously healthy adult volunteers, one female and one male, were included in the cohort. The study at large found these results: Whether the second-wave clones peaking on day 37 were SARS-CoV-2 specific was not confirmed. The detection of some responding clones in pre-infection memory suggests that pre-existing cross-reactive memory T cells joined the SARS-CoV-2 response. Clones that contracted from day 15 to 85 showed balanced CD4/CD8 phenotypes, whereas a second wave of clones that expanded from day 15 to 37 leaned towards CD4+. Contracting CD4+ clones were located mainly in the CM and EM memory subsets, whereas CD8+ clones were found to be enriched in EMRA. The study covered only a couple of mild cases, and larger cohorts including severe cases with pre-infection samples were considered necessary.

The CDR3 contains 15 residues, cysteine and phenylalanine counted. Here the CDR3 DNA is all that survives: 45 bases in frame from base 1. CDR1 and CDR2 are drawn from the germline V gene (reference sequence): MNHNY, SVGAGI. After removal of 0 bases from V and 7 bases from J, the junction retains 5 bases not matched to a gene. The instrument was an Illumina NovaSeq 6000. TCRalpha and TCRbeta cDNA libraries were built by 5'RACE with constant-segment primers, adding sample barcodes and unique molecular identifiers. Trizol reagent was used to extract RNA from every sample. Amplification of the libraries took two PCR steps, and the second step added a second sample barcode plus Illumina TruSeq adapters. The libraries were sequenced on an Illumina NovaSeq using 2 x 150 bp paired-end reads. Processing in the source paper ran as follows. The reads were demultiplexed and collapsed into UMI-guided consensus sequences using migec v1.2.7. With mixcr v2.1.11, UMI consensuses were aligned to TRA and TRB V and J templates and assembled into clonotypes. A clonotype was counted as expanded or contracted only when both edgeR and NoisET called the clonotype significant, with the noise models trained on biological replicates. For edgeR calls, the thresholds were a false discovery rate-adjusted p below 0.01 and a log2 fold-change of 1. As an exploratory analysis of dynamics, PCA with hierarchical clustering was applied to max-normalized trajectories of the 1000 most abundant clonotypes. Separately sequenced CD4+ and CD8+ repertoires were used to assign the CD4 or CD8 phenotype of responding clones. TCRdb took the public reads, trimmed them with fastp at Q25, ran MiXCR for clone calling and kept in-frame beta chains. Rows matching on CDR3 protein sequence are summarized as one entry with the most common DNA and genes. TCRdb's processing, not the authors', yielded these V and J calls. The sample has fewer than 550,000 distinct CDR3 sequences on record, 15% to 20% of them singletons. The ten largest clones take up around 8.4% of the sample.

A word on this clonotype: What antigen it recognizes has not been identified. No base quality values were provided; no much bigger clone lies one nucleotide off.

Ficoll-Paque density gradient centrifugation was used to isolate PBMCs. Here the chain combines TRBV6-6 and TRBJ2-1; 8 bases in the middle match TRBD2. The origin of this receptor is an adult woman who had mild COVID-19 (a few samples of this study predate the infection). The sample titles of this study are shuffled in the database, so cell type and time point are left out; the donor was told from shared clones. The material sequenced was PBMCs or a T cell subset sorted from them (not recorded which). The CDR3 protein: CASSYSDPGGNEQFF. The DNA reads TGTGCCAGCAGTTACTCTGACCCGGGGGGGAATGAGCAGTTCTTC.